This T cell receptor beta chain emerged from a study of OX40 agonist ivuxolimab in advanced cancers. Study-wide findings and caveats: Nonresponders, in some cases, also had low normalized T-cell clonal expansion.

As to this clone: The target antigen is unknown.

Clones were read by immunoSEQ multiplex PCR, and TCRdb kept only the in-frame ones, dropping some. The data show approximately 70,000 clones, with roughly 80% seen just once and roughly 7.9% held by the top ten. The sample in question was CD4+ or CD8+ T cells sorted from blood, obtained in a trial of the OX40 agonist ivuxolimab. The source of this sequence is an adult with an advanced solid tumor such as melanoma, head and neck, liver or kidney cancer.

The CDR3 here is CASSWDTLPYNEQFF. CDR3 bases: TGTGCCAGCAGCTGGGACACCTTGCCCTACAATGAGCAGTTCTTC. The genes are TRBV5-4 and TRBJ2-1, with a possible D match to TRBD1 (6 bases). Per the germline V gene, CDR1 is SGHNT and CDR2 is YYREEE (reference sequence). This CDR3 is 15 amino acids long. Between the trimmed V and J ends, which lost 3 bases and 2 bases, there was a span of 12 bases. Complete variable domain (other parts from reference TRBV5-4 and TRBJ2-1): ETGVTQSPTHLIKTRGQQVTLRCSSQSGHNTVSWYQQALGQGPQFIFQYYREEENGRGNFPPRFSGLQFPNYSSELNVNALELDDSALYLCASSWDTLPYNEQFFGPGTRLTVL.